These 8 T cell receptor beta chains originate from one sample sequenced in a study of neoadjuvant anti-PD-1 for oral cavity cancer. Method: immunoSEQ multiplex PCR; TCRdb's copy keeps in-frame clones and lacks some. The repertoire has about 14,000 clones, 70% to 75% of them found once; the top ten carry 3.1%. The starting material was PBMCs, obtained before nivolumab (anti-PD-1) treatment. These receptors originate from a person aged 40 to 85 with oral cavity squamous cell carcinoma.

This clone was observed a single time. The rearrangement joins TRBV5-4 to TRBJ2-1, with 10 bases aligning to TRBD1. V lost 1 base and J lost 10; bases outside the gene matches: 8. Germline V gene lookup returns CDR1 SGHNT and CDR2 YYREEE (reference sequence). There are 15 residues in the CDR3. The chain's CDR3 is CASSLPGQGTEEQFF. Here the CDR3 DNA reads TGTGCCAGCAGCTTGCCGGGACAGGGGACCGAAGAGCAGTTCTTC.

The V and J genes are TRBV30 and TRBJ2-7; the D call may be TRBD1 or TRBD2 (5 bases each). CDR1 and CDR2 from the germline V gene are GTSNPN and SVGIG (reference sequence). The CDR3 has 14 amino acids. Trimming shortened V by 3 bases and J by 9 bases, and 21 bases separated the two germline ends. CDR3 amino acids: CAWSSGTLRMRQYF. The DNA for the CDR3 is TGTGCCTGGAGCTCAGGGACCCTCCGAATGAGGCAGTACTTC.

This chain uses TRBV6-1 with TRBJ1-6; D unresolved. Germline loops: CDR1 MNHNS, CDR2 SASEGT. This CDR3 spans 14 amino acids. Trimming cost V 8 bases and J 5 bases, with 13 bases left between them. The DNA of the CDR3 is TGTGCCAGCGCCGGGATCTCTAATAATTCACCCCTCCACTTT. It is translated as CASAGISNNSPLHF.

In DNA, the CDR3 is TGTGCCAGCAGCGCTAGCGGCACAGATACGCAGTATTTT. Translating gives CASSASGTDTQYF. This rearrangement joins TRBV7-9 to TRBJ2-3, with a weak D call TRBD2 (6 bases). This CDR3 region has 13 residues. Trimming stripped 5 bases from V and 1 base from J, with 7 bases between. CDR1 SEHNR and CDR2 FQNEAQ come from the germline V gene (reference sequence).

This chain uses TRBV5-1 with TRBJ1-6; D is undetermined. The germline V gene encodes CDR1 SGHRS and CDR2 YFSETQ. Trimming stripped 0 bases from V and 5 bases from J, with 9 bases between. The CDR3 has 15 amino acids. CDR3 in amino acids: CASSLDGHDNSPLHF. Written as DNA, the CDR3 is TGCGCCAGCAGCTTGGATGGCCACGATAATTCACCCCTCCACTTT.

This clone was recorded a few times. V gene TRBV4-1 combines with J gene TRBJ1-1; D unresolved. Germline CDR1 and CDR2: MGHRA and YSYEKL. The CDR3 runs to 15 residues. The V gene lost 1 base and the J gene lost 0 bases, with 9 bases spanning the gap. CDR3: CASSQALLMNTEAFF. CDR3 bases: TGCGCCAGCAGCCAAGCGCTGCTCATGAACACTGAAGCTTTCTTT.

The chain uses TRBV5-1 and TRBJ2-5; TRBD1 aligns across 7 bases. This CDR3 region has 13 residues. After removal of 4 bases from V and 7 bases from J, the junction contained 7 bases not matched to a gene. Germline V CDR1 and CDR2: SGHRS, YFSETQ. The chain's CDR3 is CASSPTGPGTQYF. DNA for the CDR3: TGCGCCAGCAGCCCGACAGGGCCGGGGACCCAGTACTTC.

The chain is built from TRBV6-1 and TRBJ1-5; 7 bases agree with TRBD1. The CDR3 length is 16 residues. Germline V gives CDR1 MNHNS, CDR2 SASEGT. Trimming removed 3 bases from V and 2 bases from J; junction bases left unmatched: 7. The CDR3 protein is CASSEYWTGGNQPQHF. CDR3 DNA sequence: TGTGCCAGCAGTGAGTACTGGACAGGCGGCAATCAGCCCCAGCATTTT.